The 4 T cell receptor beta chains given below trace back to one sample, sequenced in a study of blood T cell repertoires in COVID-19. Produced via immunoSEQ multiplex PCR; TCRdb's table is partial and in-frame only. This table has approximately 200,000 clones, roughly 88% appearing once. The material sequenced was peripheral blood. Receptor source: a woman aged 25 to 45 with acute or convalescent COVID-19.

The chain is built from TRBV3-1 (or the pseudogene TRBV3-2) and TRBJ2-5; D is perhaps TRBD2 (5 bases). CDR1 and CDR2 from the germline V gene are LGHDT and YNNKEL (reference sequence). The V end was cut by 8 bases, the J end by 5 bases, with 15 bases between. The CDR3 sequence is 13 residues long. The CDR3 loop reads CASEPHGIETQYF. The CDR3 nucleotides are TGTGCCAGCGAGCCCCACGGGATTGAGACCCAGTACTTC.

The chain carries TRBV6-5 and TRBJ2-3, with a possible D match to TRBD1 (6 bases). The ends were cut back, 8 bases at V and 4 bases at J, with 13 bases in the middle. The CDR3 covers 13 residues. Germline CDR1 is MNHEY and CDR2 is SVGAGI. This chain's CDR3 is CASGTSFPDTQYF. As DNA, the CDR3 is TGTGCCAGCGGGACAAGTTTCCCAGATACGCAGTATTTT.

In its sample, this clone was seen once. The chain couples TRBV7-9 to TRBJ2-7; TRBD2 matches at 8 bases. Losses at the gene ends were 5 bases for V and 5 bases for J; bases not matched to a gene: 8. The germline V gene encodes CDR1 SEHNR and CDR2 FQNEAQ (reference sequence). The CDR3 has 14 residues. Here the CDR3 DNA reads TGTGCCAGCAGCGACGGGACTAGAGACAACGAGCAGTACTTC. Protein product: CASSDGTRDNEQYF.

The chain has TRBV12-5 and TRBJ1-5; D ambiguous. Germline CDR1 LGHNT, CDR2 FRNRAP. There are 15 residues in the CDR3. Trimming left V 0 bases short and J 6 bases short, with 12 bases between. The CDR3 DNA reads TGTGCTAGTGGTTTGGTAGGCGGAGAAGGTCAGCCCCAGCATTTT. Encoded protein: CASGLVGGEGQPQHF.